This is a list of T cell receptor beta chains from one sample in a study of blood T cells in healthy people across ages. TCRdb reprocessed the 5' RACE reads via MiXCR and lists one record per CDR3 protein. The table shows approximately 760,000 distinct CDR3 sequences, with just under 25% occurring only once. In addition, the sample was reused for a study of T cells of mothers and their children.

The sample comprised blood. These TCRs come from a boy between 5 and 17 years old in good health. Both conserved end residues are part of each CDR3. Each record gives: D gene, CDR3 length, J gene, V gene, clone size, CDR3 protein, CDR3 DNA. A D gene is named only where the DNA matches it firmly. Size values are once, few and many counts, or a class for expanded clones, and some rows have none.

d_gene: -; len: 12; j_gene: TRBJ1-2; v_gene: TRBV25-1; abundance: -; CDR3aa: CASSQIWGGYTF; CDR3nt: TGTGCCAGCAGCCAGATCTGGGGTGGCTACACCTTC
d_gene: -; len: 15; j_gene: TRBJ2-1; v_gene: TRBV10-3; abundance: few; CDR3aa: CAISRQSSSYNEQFF; CDR3nt: TGTGCCATCAGCCGACAGTCTAGCTCCTACAATGAGCAGTTCTTC
d_gene: -; len: 15; j_gene: TRBJ2-7; v_gene: TRBV5-6; abundance: -; CDR3aa: CASSNGAGPSYEQYF; CDR3nt: TGTGCCAGCAGCAACGGCGCAGGGCCGTCCTACGAGCAGTACTTC
d_gene: -; len: 13; j_gene: TRBJ1-4; v_gene: TRBV6-6; abundance: -; CDR3aa: CASSYALGEKLFF; CDR3nt: TGTGCCAGCAGTTACGCCCTCGGAGAAAAACTGTTTTTT
d_gene: -; len: 13; j_gene: TRBJ2-1; v_gene: TRBV4-1; abundance: -; CDR3aa: CASSQDPQSEQFF; CDR3nt: TGCGCCAGCAGCCAAGATCCACAAAGTGAGCAGTTCTTC
d_gene: TRBD1; len: 18; j_gene: TRBJ2-2; v_gene: TRBV12-3/TRBV12-4; abundance: -; CDR3aa: CASSFLIGRGRYDGELFF; CDR3nt: TGTGCCAGCAGTTTTTTAATCGGAAGGGGGCGTTATGACGGGGAGCTGTTTTTT
d_gene: -; len: 14; j_gene: TRBJ2-2; v_gene: TRBV7-2; abundance: -; CDR3aa: CASSFRHGNGELFF; CDR3nt: TGTGCCAGCAGCTTTAGGCACGGGAACGGGGAGCTGTTTTTT
d_gene: -; len: 15; j_gene: TRBJ1-4; v_gene: TRBV7-2; abundance: few; CDR3aa: CASSLVRGGDEKLFF; CDR3nt: TGTGCCAGCAGCTTAGTAAGGGGGGGCGATGAAAAACTGTTTTTT
d_gene: -; len: 15; j_gene: TRBJ2-3; v_gene: TRBV7-9; abundance: many; CDR3aa: CASSLVPRGTDTQYF; CDR3nt: TGTGCCAGCAGCTTAGTTCCTAGAGGCACAGATACGCAGTATTTT
d_gene: -; len: 12; j_gene: TRBJ1-4; v_gene: TRBV12-3/TRBV12-4; abundance: -; CDR3aa: CASSGGGEKLFF; CDR3nt: TGTGCCAGCAGCGGCGGGGGGGAAAAACTGTTTTTT
d_gene: TRBD1; len: 14; j_gene: TRBJ1-2; v_gene: TRBV7-9; abundance: -; CDR3aa: CASSSRDRFTGYTF; CDR3nt: TGTGCCAGCAGCTCCCGGGACAGGTTTACTGGCTACACCTTC
d_gene: -; len: 15; j_gene: TRBJ1-2; v_gene: TRBV10-3; abundance: few; CDR3aa: CAISESSGTSYGYTF; CDR3nt: TGTGCCATCAGTGAGTCGTCGGGGACCAGCTATGGCTACACCTTC
d_gene: TRBD1; len: 15; j_gene: TRBJ1-5; v_gene: TRBV6-1; abundance: -; CDR3aa: CASSEWDRAAQPQHF; CDR3nt: TGTGCCAGCAGTGAGTGGGACAGGGCCGCACAGCCCCAGCATTTT
d_gene: TRBD1; len: 18; j_gene: TRBJ1-1; v_gene: TRBV28; abundance: few; CDR3aa: CASSLKGPRQGVRTEAFF; CDR3nt: TGTGCCAGCAGTTTAAAGGGCCCCCGACAGGGGGTGAGGACTGAAGCTTTCTTT
d_gene: -; len: 13; j_gene: TRBJ2-2; v_gene: TRBV29-1; abundance: -; CDR3aa: CSVERKRPGELFF; CDR3nt: TGCAGCGTTGAACGGAAGAGGCCCGGGGAGCTGTTTTTT
d_gene: -; len: 14; j_gene: TRBJ2-3; v_gene: TRBV6-6; abundance: once; CDR3aa: CASSYGSSTDTQYF; CDR3nt: TGTGCCAGCAGTTATGGCAGTAGCACAGATACGCAGTATTTT
d_gene: -; len: 14; j_gene: TRBJ1-5; v_gene: TRBV29-1; abundance: -; CDR3aa: CSVITGAGNQPQHF; CDR3nt: TGCAGCGTTATAACCGGGGCAGGTAATCAGCCCCAGCATTTT
d_gene: -; len: 15; j_gene: TRBJ1-1; v_gene: TRBV12-3/TRBV12-4; abundance: few; CDR3aa: CTSTYGQIGGAEAFF; CDR3nt: TGTACCAGCACCTACGGACAAATAGGGGGGGCTGAAGCTTTCTTT
d_gene: TRBD1; len: 18; j_gene: TRBJ2-1; v_gene: TRBV28; abundance: few; CDR3aa: CASSLRWGKGTVDNEQFF; CDR3nt: TGTGCCAGCAGTTTACGTTGGGGCAAGGGGACAGTGGACAATGAGCAGTTCTTC
d_gene: TRBD1; len: 14; j_gene: TRBJ2-2; v_gene: TRBV5-5; abundance: -; CDR3aa: CASSSGQGAGELFF; CDR3nt: TGTGCCAGCAGCTCGGGACAGGGGGCCGGGGAGCTGTTTTTT
d_gene: TRBD1; len: 17; j_gene: TRBJ1-6; v_gene: TRBV9; abundance: -; CDR3aa: CASSLGQGSSYNSPLHF; CDR3nt: TGTGCCAGCAGCCTCGGACAGGGGAGCTCCTATAATTCACCCCTCCACTTT
d_gene: TRBD2; len: 15; j_gene: TRBJ2-1; v_gene: TRBV28; abundance: -; CDR3aa: CASSLLSGGYNEQFF; CDR3nt: TGTGCCAGCAGTTTATTATCGGGAGGCTACAATGAGCAGTTCTTC
d_gene: -; len: 18; j_gene: TRBJ2-6; v_gene: TRBV18; abundance: -; CDR3aa: CASSPIAGSGTGANVLTF; CDR3nt: TGTGCCAGCTCACCAATTGCAGGCAGCGGCACTGGGGCCAACGTCCTGACTTTC
d_gene: -; len: 14; j_gene: TRBJ2-7; v_gene: TRBV29-1; abundance: -; CDR3aa: CSAVGLPPSYEQYF; CDR3nt: TGCAGCGCTGTAGGCCTACCACCATCCTACGAGCAGTACTTC
d_gene: -; len: 18; j_gene: TRBJ2-1; v_gene: TRBV29-1; abundance: few; CDR3aa: CSVGFISSGRGEYNEQFF; CDR3nt: TGCAGCGTTGGTTTTATATCTTCGGGGCGCGGGGAGTACAATGAGCAGTTCTTC
d_gene: -; len: 12; j_gene: TRBJ1-1; v_gene: TRBV29-1; abundance: -; CDR3aa: CSVEKQGTEAFF; CDR3nt: TGCAGCGTTGAGAAACAGGGCACTGAAGCTTTCTTT
d_gene: TRBD2; len: 15; j_gene: TRBJ2-1; v_gene: TRBV13; abundance: -; CDR3aa: CASSRTSGLYNEQFF; CDR3nt: TGTGCCAGCAGCCGCACTAGCGGGCTCTACAATGAGCAGTTCTTC
d_gene: TRBD1; len: 15; j_gene: TRBJ2-5; v_gene: TRBV28; abundance: -; CDR3aa: CASSEQGATQETQYF; CDR3nt: TGTGCCAGCTCCGAACAGGGGGCAACTCAAGAGACCCAGTACTTC
d_gene: -; len: 13; j_gene: TRBJ2-2; v_gene: TRBV9; abundance: -; CDR3aa: CASSAPPSGELFF; CDR3nt: TGTGCCAGCAGCGCCCCTCCGTCCGGGGAGCTGTTTTTT
d_gene: TRBD2; len: 15; j_gene: TRBJ2-1; v_gene: TRBV20-1; abundance: many; CDR3aa: CSARSAGVAYNEQFF; CDR3nt: TGCAGTGCTAGAAGCGCGGGAGTTGCCTACAATGAGCAGTTCTTC
d_gene: -; len: 12; j_gene: TRBJ1-5; v_gene: TRBV28; abundance: -; CDR3aa: CASGQSNQPQHF; CDR3nt: TGTGCCAGCGGCCAAAGCAATCAGCCCCAGCATTTT
d_gene: -; len: 18; j_gene: TRBJ2-3; v_gene: TRBV7-3; abundance: -; CDR3aa: CASSLTAEGSPGTDTQYF; CDR3nt: TGTGCCAGCAGCTTAACTGCGGAGGGGAGCCCGGGGACAGATACGCAGTATTTT
d_gene: -; len: 15; j_gene: TRBJ2-6; v_gene: TRBV18; abundance: many; CDR3aa: CASSPRNSGANVLTF; CDR3nt: TGTGCCAGCTCACCAAGAAACTCTGGGGCCAACGTCCTGACTTTC
d_gene: -; len: 16; j_gene: TRBJ2-3; v_gene: TRBV5-5; abundance: few; CDR3aa: CASSLGQGGYTDTQYF; CDR3nt: TGTGCCAGCAGCTTGGGGCAGGGTGGGTACACAGATACGCAGTATTTT
d_gene: TRBD2; len: 13; j_gene: TRBJ2-5; v_gene: TRBV29-1; abundance: few; CDR3aa: CSVRLAGGRNPYF; CDR3nt: TGCAGCGTCCGACTAGCGGGAGGTCGGAATCCGTACTTC
d_gene: TRBD1; len: 14; j_gene: TRBJ1-2; v_gene: TRBV20-1; abundance: few; CDR3aa: CSARVQGDYYGYTF; CDR3nt: TGCAGTGCTAGAGTTCAGGGGGACTACTATGGCTACACCTTC
d_gene: TRBD1; len: 14; j_gene: TRBJ2-5; v_gene: TRBV2; abundance: few; CDR3aa: CANSRDSPQETQYF; CDR3nt: TGTGCCAACAGCCGGGACAGTCCACAAGAGACCCAGTACTTC
d_gene: TRBD2; len: 17; j_gene: TRBJ2-5; v_gene: TRBV7-2; abundance: few; CDR3aa: CASSYGLAGGRGETQYF; CDR3nt: TGTGCCAGCAGTTACGGACTAGCGGGGGGCCGGGGTGAGACCCAGTACTTC
d_gene: -; len: 12; j_gene: TRBJ2-5; v_gene: TRBV4-3; abundance: -; CDR3aa: CASSQDRDSQYF; CDR3nt: TGCGCCAGCAGCCAAGATAGGGACTCCCAGTACTTC
d_gene: -; len: 15; j_gene: TRBJ2-7; v_gene: TRBV11-1; abundance: -; CDR3aa: CASSLFRAEGYEQYF; CDR3nt: TGTGCCAGCAGCTTATTCCGAGCGGAGGGATACGAGCAGTACTTC
d_gene: TRBD1; len: 15; j_gene: TRBJ1-2; v_gene: TRBV3-1; abundance: -; CDR3aa: CASSPRDRASRGYTF; CDR3nt: TGTGCCAGCAGCCCTCGGGACAGGGCCTCCCGTGGCTACACCTTC
d_gene: -; len: 18; j_gene: TRBJ2-1; v_gene: TRBV15; abundance: few; CDR3aa: CATSRTAFRDSTYNEQFF; CDR3nt: TGTGCCACCAGCAGGACAGCATTCAGAGACAGCACTTACAATGAGCAGTTCTTC
d_gene: -; len: 12; j_gene: TRBJ1-1; v_gene: TRBV5-5; abundance: -; CDR3aa: CASSLTVGEAFF; CDR3nt: TGTGCCAGCAGCTTAACCGTTGGGGAAGCTTTCTTT
d_gene: -; len: 14; j_gene: TRBJ2-7; v_gene: TRBV7-2; abundance: -; CDR3aa: CASSSQGKLYEQYF; CDR3nt: TGTGCCAGCAGCTCCCAAGGCAAACTCTACGAGCAGTACTTC
d_gene: TRBD1; len: 13; j_gene: TRBJ1-4; v_gene: TRBV13; abundance: -; CDR3aa: CASSSQGAEKLFF; CDR3nt: TGTGCCAGCAGCTCACAGGGGGCGGAAAAACTGTTTTTT
d_gene: -; len: 14; j_gene: TRBJ2-1; v_gene: TRBV11-2; abundance: -; CDR3aa: CASSPPDPYNEQFF; CDR3nt: TGTGCCAGCAGCCCCCCTGACCCATACAATGAGCAGTTCTTC